This TCR beta chain was documented in a study of T-cell memory formation after mild COVID-19. Study-level points and caveats: CD8+ contracting clones occupied EMRA, while CD4+ ones occupied mainly CM and EM.

Constant-segment-primed 5'RACE gave TCR alpha and TCR beta cDNA libraries with sample barcodes and UMIs. One entry per CDR3 protein, called by TCRdb with MiXCR from the 5' RACE reads. The sample consists of around 440,000 distinct CDR3 sequences, about 20% of them appearing once. V lost 3 bases and J lost 2, with 12 bases in between. This CDR3 has 14 residues. Germline CDR1 reads SGHDT; CDR2 reads YYEEEE. This clonotype was detected a few times. As yet, its antigen is unknown. Sequencing was performed on PBMCs or a T cell subset sorted from them (not recorded which). This receptor was taken from an adult woman who had mild COVID-19 (a few samples of this study predate the infection). Cell type and time point are not known. V and J are TRBV5-6 and TRBJ2-7, with D unclear. The CDR3 sequence: CASSYPGTPYEQYF. Here the CDR3 DNA reads TGTGCCAGCAGCTACCCAGGTACCCCCTACGAGCAGTACTTC.